This entry describes one TCR beta chain. The record originates from a study of OX40 agonist ivuxolimab in advanced cancers. Study summary: Patients got intravenous ivuxolimab at 0.01 to 10 mg/kg every 2 weeks. Eligibility admitted prior anti-PD-1, anti-PD-L1 or anti-CTLA-4 therapy; 35% to 40% had some.

Sequencing used immunoSEQ multiplex PCR; TCRdb keeps in-frame clones, though not all of them. This table has 100,000 or so clones, 92% appearing once. Trimming cost V 4 bases and J 1 base; bases outside gene matches: 3. The CDR3 is 14 residues long. Germline CDR1 and CDR2: MNHEY and SMNVEV (reference sequence). The input for sequencing was CD4+ or CD8+ T cells sorted from blood, taken in a trial of the OX40 agonist ivuxolimab. The TCR was taken from an adult with an advanced solid tumor such as melanoma, head and neck, liver or kidney cancer. This chain links TRBV27 with TRBJ1-1; 7 bases line up with TRBD1. CDR3 DNA sequence: TGTGCCAGCAGTTCCGGGACAGCGAACACTGAAGCTTTCTTT. Its protein is CASSSGTANTEAFF.